This entry lists 27 T cell receptor beta chains sequenced from one sample in a study of shared clonotypes between healthy human individuals (dated by TCRdb to 2019 to 2021). Library preparation used the immunoSEQ multiplex PCR assay. In its TCRdb copy, this immuneACCESS table keeps in-frame sequences only and misses some clones. Where compared with another copy, unresolved V genes explain less than half of these, and the others have no known cause. The sample table contains about 680,000 clones; only one count was recorded for 92% of them. The ten largest make up 24% of the sample. CD8 naive samples were CD45RO-negative cells positively selected for CCR7, giving a CD45RA+CCR7+ population that excluded TemRA cells. Input material: naive CD8+ T cells sorted from blood. The cell subset or site tag for this specimen amounts to: CD45RA+CCR7+. These receptors all stem from a man between 25 and 39 years old in good health.

The V call is TRBV7-6, the J call TRBJ2-7; the D is unclear. The germline gives CDR1 SGHVS, CDR2 FNYEAQ. The CDR3 has 15 residues. V shed 0 bases and J shed 2 bases, with 11 bases lying between them. In DNA, the CDR3 is TGTGCCAGCAGCTTAGCCGGGCAAGATACCTACGAGCAGTACTTC. This translates into CASSLAGQDTYEQYF. Drawing the rest from reference TRBV7-6 and TRBJ2-7, the complete variable domain is GAGVSQSPRYKVTKRGQDVALRCDPISGHVSLYWYRQALGQGPEFLTYFNYEAQQDKSGLPNDRFSAERPEGSISTLTIQRTEQRDSAMYRCASSLAGQDTYEQYFGPGTRLTVT.

The genes are TRBV6-6 and TRBJ2-3; no clear D gene. Germline V gene lookup returns CDR1 MNHNY and CDR2 SVGAGI (reference sequence). This CDR3 has 14 residues. V shed 0 bases and J shed 8 bases, with 12 bases lying between them. The CDR3 nucleotides are TGTGCCAGCAGTTACTCATCAGGTGTAGCTACGCAGTATTTT. Translation gives CASSYSSGVATQYF.

The chain has TRBV2 and TRBJ1-1; D possibly corresponds to TRBD1 (5 bases). V lost 3 bases and J lost 1, with 12 bases in between. Per the germline V gene, CDR1 is SNHLY and CDR2 is FYNNEI. The length of the CDR3 is 15 residues. The CDR3 reads CASSDRGIRNTEAFF. Here the CDR3 DNA reads TGTGCCAGCAGTGATCGGGGGATCAGGAACACTGAAGCTTTCTTT.

Notes on this clone: A read error may account for a junction end that differs from germline. V gene TRBV5-5 combines with J gene TRBJ2-2, with TRBD2 as a possible D gene (8 bases). Germline CDR1 SGHKS, CDR2 YYEKEE (reference sequence). The CDR3 runs 16 residues. The CDR3 is CASSSGGTAYTGELLF. CDR3 DNA: TGTGCCAGCAGCTCGGGAGGGACAGCCTACACCGGGGAGCTGCTTTTT.

The chain uses TRBV5-4 and TRBJ2-7; the D is unclear. This CDR3 region has 14 residues. CDR1 and CDR2 from the germline V gene are SGHNT and YYREEE (reference sequence). V was cut by 1 base and J by 9 bases, with 17 bases left in between. The CDR3 DNA reads TGTGCCAGCAGCTTGTGGGGATCCCGGGTGTCGCAGTACTTC. It translates to CASSLWGSRVSQYF.

The chain joins TRBV14 to TRBJ2-1, with D hard to call. The CDR3 is made up of 15 amino acids. V was pared by 4 bases and J by 0 bases, with 10 bases between. Per germline, CDR1 SGHDN and CDR2 FVKESK. The chain's CDR3 is CASSRWGGSYNEQFF. For the CDR3, the DNA is TGTGCCAGCAGCCGATGGGGTGGCTCCTACAATGAGCAGTTCTTC.

This sequence joins TRBV4-1 and TRBJ1-5, with D unclear. This CDR3 region has 13 residues. The germline V and J ends were trimmed by 2 bases and 7 bases, with 9 bases remaining between them. CDR1 is MGHRA, CDR2 YSYEKL, per germline. In DNA form, the CDR3 reads TGCGCCAGCAGCCAACCCTTGGGCCAGCCCCAGCATTTT. This encodes CASSQPLGQPQHF.

Turning to this clone: Other DNA sequences in this sample translate to the same CDR3. The chain is built from TRBV27 and TRBJ2-5; possible D gene TRBD2, 5 bases. Looked up from germline, CDR1 is MNHEY and CDR2 is SMNVEV (reference sequence). The CDR3 is 12 amino acids. V lost 3 bases and J 4 bases, leaving 6 bases between the germline ends. This CDR3 reads CASSFGGETQYF. The CDR3 bases are TGTGCCAGCAGTTTTGGAGGAGAGACCCAGTACTTC.

J is TRBJ1-1 and V is TRBV21-1; TRBD1 is the table's D call and was not checked against the DNA. TRBV21-1 is a known pseudogene. The length of the CDR3 is 18 residues. This CDR3 is CASSKVKGTDLWNTEAFF. The CDR3 nucleotides are TGTGCCAGCAGCAAAGTAAAGGGGACAGATTTATGGAACACTGAAGCTTTCTTT.

This clone has only one observation. V gene TRBV28 combines with J gene TRBJ2-7, with unresolved D. V was trimmed by 5 bases and J by 2 bases, leaving 10 bases between them. This CDR3 has 13 residues. Germline loops: CDR1 MDHEN, CDR2 SYDVKM. CDR3 bases: TGTGCCAGCAGTAAAACCCTAACCTACGAGCAGTACTTC. Protein sequence: CASSKTLTYEQYF.

The rearrangement joins TRBV6-4 to TRBJ2-3; 11 bases are a match to TRBD2. CDR3 length equals 15 residues. V shed 5 bases and J 4 bases; nucleotides not matched to a gene: 5. CDR1 is MRHNA and CDR2 is SNTAGT in the germline V gene. CDR3 nucleotide sequence: TGTGCCAGCAGTCTAGCGGGAGGTAGAGCAGATACGCAGTATTTT. It encodes CASSLAGGRADTQYF.

DNA for the CDR3: TGTGCCAGTAGTATCCCCGGGGAGAATGAGCAGTTCTTC. Encoded protein: CASSIPGENEQFF. V and J are TRBV19 and TRBJ2-1; a possible D gene is TRBD2 (5 bases). The CDR3 runs 13 residues. Trimming pared 3 bases from V and 7 bases from J, leaving 10 bases between. Germline CDR1 reads LNHDA; CDR2 reads SQIVND (reference sequence). Full variable domain (outside the CDR3, taken from reference TRBV19 and TRBJ2-1): DGGITQSPKYLFRKEGQNVTLSCEQNLNHDAMYWYRQDPGQGLRLIYYSQIVNDFQKGDIAEGYSVSREKKESFPLTVTSAQKNPTAFYLCASSIPGENEQFFGPGTRLTVL.

The V gene is TRBV18, the J gene TRBJ2-3; possible D gene TRBD1, 5 bases. CDR1 and CDR2 from the germline V gene are KGHSH and LQKENI. Trimming took 6 bases from V and 2 from J, leaving 12 bases between them. The length of the CDR3 is 14 residues. The CDR3 DNA sequence: TGTGCCAGCTCGCAGGGCCCTTACACAGATACGCAGTATTTT. The encoded protein is CASSQGPYTDTQYF. Looking up the rest from reference TRBV18 and TRBJ2-3 gives the full variable domain: NAGVMQNPRHLVRRRGQEARLRCSPMKGHSHVYWYRQLPEEGLKFMVYLQKENIIDESGMPKERFSAEFPKEGPSILRIQQVVRGDSAAYFCASSQGPYTDTQYFGPGTRLTVL.

V usage is TRBV5-6 and J usage is TRBJ2-2, with 9 bases lining up with TRBD2. Germline assignment: CDR1 SGHDT and CDR2 YYEEEE. Trimming at V came to 2 bases and at J to 4 bases, leaving 3 bases not matched to a gene. CDR3 length: 15 amino acids. The CDR3 protein is CASSFASGATGELFF. The CDR3 DNA reads as TGTGCCAGCAGCTTCGCTAGCGGGGCCACCGGGGAGCTGTTTTTT.

The chain is built from TRBV9 and TRBJ2-1, with D maybe TRBD2 (5 bases). The germline V gene has CDR1 SGDLS and CDR2 YYNGEE. CDR3 length equals 13 residues. Trimming pared 0 bases from V and 7 bases from J, leaving 8 bases between. The CDR3 nucleotides are TGTGCCAGCAGCGTAGCTAGAGGGAATGAGCAGTTCTTC. Its translation: CASSVARGNEQFF.

CDR3 loop: CASSEFRALRDNQPQHF. CDR3 DNA: TGCGCCAGCAGTGAATTCCGGGCCCTTCGAGATAATCAGCCCCAGCATTTT. The chain recombines TRBV10-2 with TRBJ1-5; no clear D. CDR3 size: 17 residues. Trimming cost V 3 bases and J 4 bases, with 19 bases left between them. CDR1 and CDR2 from the germline V gene are WSHSY and SAAADI.

The genes are TRBV6-6 and TRBJ2-7, with unresolved D. This CDR3 is built from 12 residues. Germline lookup yields CDR1 MNHNY and CDR2 SVGAGI (reference sequence). V was cut by 6 bases and J by 5 bases, with 11 bases left in between. The CDR3 bases are TGTGCCAGCAGCCTAGACCCTGACGAGCAGTACTTC. Protein: CASSLDPDEQYF.

The gene calls are TRBV27 and TRBJ1-5, with TRBD1 as a possible D gene (5 bases). V was trimmed by 2 bases and J by 6 bases, leaving 11 bases between them. The CDR3 sequence is 14 residues long. Germline assignment: CDR1 MNHEY and CDR2 SMNVEV (reference sequence). CDR3 nucleotides: TGTGCCAGCAGTTTAGGGAAGGGACTTCAGCCCCAGCATTTT. This sequence encodes CASSLGKGLQPQHF.

V gene TRBV13 combines with J gene TRBJ2-3; no reliable D call. Germline V lookup: CDR1 PRHDT, CDR2 FYEKMQ (reference sequence). The CDR3 length is 14 residues. Trimming pared 3 bases from V and 3 bases from J, leaving 10 bases between. CDR3 bases: TGTGCCAGCAGCTTGAACAGTTATACAGATACGCAGTATTTT. It translates to CASSLNSYTDTQYF. The variable domain in full, completed from reference TRBV13 and TRBJ2-3, reads AAGVIQSPRHLIKEKRETATLKCYPIPRHDTVYWYQQGPGQDPQFLISFYEKMQSDKGSIPDRFSAQQFSDYHSELNMSSLELGDSALYFCASSLNSYTDTQYFGPGTRLTVL.

The rearrangement uses TRBV6-4 and TRBJ2-3; D is unclear. Germline assignment: CDR1 MRHNA and CDR2 SNTAGT. The CDR3 runs 11 residues. V was trimmed by 7 bases and J by 2 bases, leaving 4 bases between them. The CDR3 bases are TGTGCCAGCACTACCACAGATACGCAGTATTTT. Its protein is CASTTTDTQYF.

Regarding this clone: At the DNA level, this CDR3 is encoded by other sequences in the same sample as well. The chain links TRBV5-1 to TRBJ2-7; TRBD2 matches at 8 bases. After removal of 5 bases from V and 2 bases from J, the junction contained 6 bases not matched to a gene. The CDR3 consists of 14 residues. The V gene's germline CDR1 is SGHRS and CDR2 YFSETQ. As DNA, the CDR3 is TGCGCCAGCAGTAGCGGGACCGGTACCTACGAGCAGTACTTC. It specifies CASSSGTGTYEQYF.

Comment on this clone: The same CDR3 arises from other DNA sequences in this sample as well. The chain carries TRBV7-2 and TRBJ2-7; D call uncertain. V shed 4 bases and J shed 4 bases, with 5 bases lying between them. Germline CDR1 reads SGHTA; CDR2 reads FQGNSA. The CDR3 contains 11 residues. CDR3 sequence: CASSSTYEQYF. The CDR3 DNA follows: TGTGCCAGCAGCTCTACGTACGAGCAGTACTTC.

CDR3 residues: CASSSGLNRGPPAYEQYF. The CDR3 coding sequence is TGTGCCAGCAGTTCGGGGTTGAACAGGGGGCCGCCGGCCTACGAGCAGTACTTC. The chain has TRBV28 and TRBJ2-7; TRBD1 agrees at 9 bases. Germline V gene data show CDR1 as MDHEN and CDR2 as SYDVKM. With 4 bases clipped from V and 2 bases from J, the junction kept 15 bases outside the gene matches. This CDR3 has 18 residues. The full variable domain, in which reference TRBV28 and TRBJ2-7 provide the parts outside the CDR3, is DVKVTQSSRYLVKRTGEKVFLECVQDMDHENMFWYRQDPGLGLRLIYFSYDVKMKEKGDIPEGYSVSREKKERFSLILESASTNQTSMYLCASSSGLNRGPPAYEQYFGPGTRLTVT.

The rearrangement links TRBV10-3 to TRBJ2-7; 8 bases line up with TRBD1. Germline V gene sequence: CDR1 ENHRY, CDR2 SYGVKD. V trimming: 8 bases; J trimming: 4 bases; junction bases outside the gene matches: 7. This CDR3 spans 13 amino acids. The CDR3 DNA follows: TGTGCCATCGGGGACAGGTCAGCGTACGAGCAGTACTTC. Protein: CAIGDRSAYEQYF.

In its sample, this clone was seen once. The rearrangement links TRBV30 to TRBJ2-1; D uncertain. Trimming stripped 2 bases from V and 8 bases from J, with 13 bases between. Germline CDR1 is GTSNPN and CDR2 is SVGIG (reference sequence). The CDR3 has 13 amino acids. This chain's CDR3 is CAWSNGWSDEQFF. DNA of the CDR3: TGTGCCTGGAGTAACGGATGGTCGGATGAGCAGTTCTTC.

The chain joins TRBV6-8 to TRBJ1-2; D gene uncertain. Per the germline V gene, CDR1 is MNHGY and CDR2 is SAAAGT. CDR3 length equals 16 residues. Trimming took 8 bases from V and 0 from J, leaving 19 bases between them. Here the CDR3 reads CASLKPAYLANYGYTF. DNA for the CDR3: TGTGCCAGCCTTAAGCCCGCATACTTAGCTAACTATGGCTACACCTTC.

This clone was counted once. The CDR3 here is CASSPYDSGTVGEKLFF. The CDR3 DNA sequence: TGCGCCAGCAGCCCCTACGATTCCGGGACAGTCGGTGAAAAACTGTTTTTT. The V and J genes are TRBV4-3 and TRBJ1-4, with 7 nucleotides matching TRBD1. CDR3 length equals 17 residues. Germline V lookup: CDR1 LGHNA, CDR2 YSLEER. V trimming: 4 bases; J trimming: 7 bases; junction bases outside the gene matches: 15.